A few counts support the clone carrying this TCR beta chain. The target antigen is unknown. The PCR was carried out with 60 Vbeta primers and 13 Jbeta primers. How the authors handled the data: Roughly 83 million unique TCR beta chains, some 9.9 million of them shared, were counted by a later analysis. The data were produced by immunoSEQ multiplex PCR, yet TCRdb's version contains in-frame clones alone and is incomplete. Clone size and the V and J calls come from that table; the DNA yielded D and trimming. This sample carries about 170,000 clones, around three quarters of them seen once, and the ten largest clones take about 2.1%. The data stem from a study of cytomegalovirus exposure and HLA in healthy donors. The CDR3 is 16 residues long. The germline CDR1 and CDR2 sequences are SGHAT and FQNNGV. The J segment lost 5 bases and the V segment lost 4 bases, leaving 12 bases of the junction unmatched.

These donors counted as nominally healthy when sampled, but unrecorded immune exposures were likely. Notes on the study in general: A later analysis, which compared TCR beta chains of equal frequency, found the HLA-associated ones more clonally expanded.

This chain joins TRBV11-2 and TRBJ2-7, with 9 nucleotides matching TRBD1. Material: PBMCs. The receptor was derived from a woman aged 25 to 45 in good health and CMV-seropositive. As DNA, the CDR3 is TGTGCCAGCAGCTCAATGGGACAGGGTCGGACGGACGAGCAGTACTTC. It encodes CASSSMGQGRTDEQYF.